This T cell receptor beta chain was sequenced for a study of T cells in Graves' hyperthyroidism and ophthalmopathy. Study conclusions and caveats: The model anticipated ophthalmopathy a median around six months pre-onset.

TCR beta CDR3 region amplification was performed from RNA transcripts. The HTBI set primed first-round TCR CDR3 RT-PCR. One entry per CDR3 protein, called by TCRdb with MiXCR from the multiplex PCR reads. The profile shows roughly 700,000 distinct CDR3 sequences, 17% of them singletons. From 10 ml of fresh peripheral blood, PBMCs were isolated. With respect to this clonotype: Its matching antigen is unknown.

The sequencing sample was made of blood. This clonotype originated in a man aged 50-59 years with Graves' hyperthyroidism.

CDR3 in DNA: TGTGCCAGCAGTTTAGGGCCGGGCAAAAACATTCAGTACTTC. Translated: CASSLGPGKNIQYF. The chain joins TRBV27 to TRBJ2-4; no clear D gene. With 2 bases removed from V and 3 bases from J, the gap between germline ends came to 8 bases. The CDR3 spans 14 residues. Germline assignment: CDR1 MNHEY and CDR2 SMNVEV (reference sequence).